The present TCR beta chain was sequenced within a study of blood T cell repertoires in COVID-19. Study-wide background: COVID-19 samples from acute and convalescent phases originated in the United States, Italy and Spain. Sources were T cells, B-cell-depleted T cells, or PBMCs; the material itself was cDNA or gDNA.

V lost 3 bases and J lost 2, with 8 bases in between. CDR1 is KGHSH and CDR2 is LQKENI in the germline V gene. The CDR3 has 13 amino acids. Source study methods: Amplification from reference gene primers served as the basis for estimated nucleated cell counts. The data were produced by immunoSEQ multiplex PCR, yet TCRdb's version contains in-frame clones alone and is incomplete. That table gives V, J and clone size, and the DNA gave D and trimming. The table lists 390,000 or so clones, roughly 89% of them singletons. The chain couples TRBV18 to TRBJ2-7; D may be TRBD1 (6 bases). This receptor was taken from a man in his late teens or twenties with active or convalescent COVID-19. Sequencing used peripheral blood. CDR3 coding DNA: TGTGCCAGCTCACCGACAGGTCCCTACGAGCAGTACTTC. Protein sequence: CASSPTGPYEQYF.